These 27 T cell receptor beta chains originate from one sample sequenced in a study of blood T cell repertoires in COVID-19. The table came from immunoSEQ multiplex PCR; TCRdb's copy has only in-frame clones and leaves some out. The data show about 240,000 clones, around 82% seen once. Sequenced input: PBMCs or T cells enriched from blood (not recorded which). The receptor set was obtained from a woman aged 40 to 50 who had been exposed to COVID-19.

This clone has just one count. This chain links TRBV7-2 with TRBJ2-1, with 10 bases aligning to TRBD1. The CDR3 sequence is 16 residues long. The ends lost 5 bases at V and 8 bases at J; junction bases unmatched: 12. In germline, CDR1 is SGHTA, CDR2 FQGNSA. The CDR3 nucleotides read TGTGCCAGCAGCCAGACGGCCGGGACAGGGGTCGATGAGCAGTTCTTC. This encodes CASSQTAGTGVDEQFF.

This clone was recorded only once. This may arise from a read error, as a much more abundant clone is one base away. V is TRBV7-6 and J is TRBJ1-1; D remains unclear. From germline, CDR1 is SGHVS and CDR2 FNYEAQ. The CDR3 is made up of 13 amino acids. V was shortened by 1 base and J by 1 base, with 4 bases between the two germline ends. CDR3 coding DNA: TGTGCCAGCAGCTTAGACAGGAACACTGAAGCTTTCTTT. Translated, it gives CASSLDRNTEAFF.

The chain uses TRBV9 and TRBJ1-4; D uncertain. Trimming removed 3 bases at V and 4 bases at J, with 4 bases between. The CDR3 spans 12 residues. CDR1 and CDR2 (germline): SGDLS, YYNGEE. The CDR3 nucleotides are TGTGCCAGCAGCGGCGTTAATGAAAAACTGTTTTTT. Translated: CASSGVNEKLFF.

The chain employs TRBV5-6 and TRBJ2-7; possibly TRBD1 for D (5 bases). Germline CDR1 reads SGHDT; CDR2 reads YYEEEE. The CDR3 totals 15 residues. Deletions cut 1 base from V and 7 bases from J, with 18 bases between. Written as DNA, the CDR3 is TGTGCCAGCAGCTTGTTTGGCAGGGTTGAAGGAGAGCAGTACTTC. This translates into CASSLFGRVEGEQYF.

V gene TRBV19 combines with J gene TRBJ2-3; 7 bases are shared with TRBD1. CDR3 size: 13 residues. From germline, CDR1 is LNHDA and CDR2 SQIVND (reference sequence). The CDR3 DNA reads as TGTGGGGCAGGGGGTCTCGGGGCAGATACGCAGTATTTT. Its protein is CGAGGLGADTQYF.

The rearrangement uses TRBV4-2 and TRBJ1-2; TRBD1 matches at 8 bases. V shed 0 bases and J 2 bases; nucleotides not matched to a gene: 8. The V gene's germline CDR1 is LGHNA and CDR2 YNFKEQ. The CDR3 is 17 amino acids. The CDR3 region is CASSQDSGRTGNYGYTF. For the CDR3, the DNA is TGTGCCAGCAGCCAAGATAGCGGGCGGACAGGGAACTATGGCTACACCTTC.

V and J are TRBV2 and TRBJ2-2; tentative D call: TRBD1 (5 bases). Looked up from germline, CDR1 is SNHLY and CDR2 is FYNNEI. This CDR3 has 14 residues. Trimming removed 3 bases at V and 3 bases at J, with 8 bases between. The CDR3 loop is CASSDQGYTGELFF. CDR3 in DNA: TGTGCCAGCAGTGATCAGGGATACACCGGGGAGCTGTTTTTT.

The genes are TRBV7-9 and TRBJ2-6; 9 nucleotides line up with TRBD1. Germline V CDR1 and CDR2: SEHNR, FQNEAQ (reference sequence). Germline trimming cut 6 bases from V and 0 bases from J; bases unmatched to any gene: 9. There are 18 residues in the CDR3. The CDR3 DNA reads as TGTGCCAGCAGTTCGAATACAGGGGGCCGCTCTGGGGCCAACGTCCTGACTTTC. Translated, it gives CASSSNTGGRSGANVLTF. The variable domain in full, completed from reference TRBV7-9 and TRBJ2-6, reads DTGVSQNPRHKITKRGQNVTFRCDPISEHNRLYWYRQTLGQGPEFLTYFQNEAQLEKSRLLSDRFSAERPKGSFSTLEIQRTEQGDSAMYLCASSSNTGGRSGANVLTFGAGSRLTVL.

The chain uses TRBV29-1 and TRBJ1-1; TRBD1 might be the D (5 bases). Trimming cost V 7 bases and J 10 bases, with 19 bases left between them. This CDR3 is 12 amino acids long. Germline-derived CDR1 and CDR2 are SQVTM and ANQGSEA. DNA for the CDR3: TGCAGCGGCAGGGCTGAGGATCGAGGAGCTTTCTTT. Amino acid sequence: CSGRAEDRGAFF. The whole variable domain, filled in from reference TRBV29-1 and TRBJ1-1, reads SAVISQKPSRDICQRGTSLTIQCQVDSQVTMMFWYRQQPGQSLTLIATANQGSEATYESGFVIDKFPISRPNLTFSTLTVSNMSPEDSSIYLCSGRAEDRGAFFGQGTRLTVV.

The chain employs TRBV9 and TRBJ2-7; D gene ambiguous. Trimming shortened V by 0 bases and J by 4 bases, and 11 bases separated the two germline ends. In germline, CDR1 is SGDLS, CDR2 YYNGEE. CDR3 length: 14 amino acids. Written as DNA, the CDR3 is TGTGCCAGCAGCGTAGTTGTAACGGAGTACGAGCAGTACTTC. Translating it yields CASSVVVTEYEQYF.

This chain's CDR3 is CASSPGTSGGETQYF. CDR3 sequence (DNA): TGTGCCAGCAGCCCGGGGACTAGCGGGGGAGAGACCCAGTACTTC. The rearrangement uses TRBV5-6 and TRBJ2-5; TRBD2 agrees at 14 bases. Germline V CDR1 and CDR2: SGHDT, YYEEEE. There are 15 residues in the CDR3. V lost 4 bases and J lost 4; bases outside the gene matches: 3.

The genes are TRBV3-1 (or the pseudogene TRBV3-2) and TRBJ2-3, with 10 bases identical to TRBD2. V was clipped by 6 bases and J by 5 bases; unmatched bases: 11. Germline V gene data show CDR1 as LGHDT and CDR2 as YNNKEL (reference sequence). This CDR3 is 16 amino acids long. CDR3 in DNA: TGTGCCAGCAGGCTGTATAGCGGGGGGTTTCAAGATACGCAGTATTTT. Protein product: CASRLYSGGFQDTQYF.

The V gene is TRBV5-1, the J gene TRBJ2-1; the match to TRBD2 covers 13 bases. Trimming at V came to 4 bases and at J to 1 base, leaving 5 bases not matched to a gene. Germline CDR1 SGHRS, CDR2 YFSETQ. CDR3 size: 17 residues. In DNA form, the CDR3 reads TGCGCCAGCAGCCGTATGACTAGCGGGGGGTCCTACAATGAGCAGTTCTTC. Translation gives CASSRMTSGGSYNEQFF. Combining the CDR3 with reference TRBV5-1 and TRBJ2-1 gives the whole variable domain KAGVTQTPRYLIKTRGQQVTLSCSPISGHRSVSWYQQTPGQGLQFLFEYFSETQRNKGNFPGRFSGRQFSNSRSEMNVSTLELGDSALYLCASSRMTSGGSYNEQFFGPGTRLTVL.

V and J are TRBV18 and TRBJ2-7, with a weak D call TRBD1 (5 bases). There are 15 residues in the CDR3. V was cut by 1 base and J by 2 bases, with 12 bases left in between. The germline gives CDR1 KGHSH, CDR2 LQKENI. CDR3 nucleotide sequence: TGTGCCAGCTCACCACAGCAGGGTCATCCCTACGAGCAGTACTTC. Residues: CASSPQQGHPYEQYF. The full variable domain, its missing parts supplied by reference TRBV18 and TRBJ2-7, is NAGVMQNPRHLVRRRGQEARLRCSPMKGHSHVYWYRQLPEEGLKFMVYLQKENIIDESGMPKERFSAEFPKEGPSILRIQQVVRGDSAAYFCASSPQQGHPYEQYFGPGTRLTVT.

V is TRBV28 and J is TRBJ2-7; 9 nucleotides align to TRBD2. CDR1 is MDHEN and CDR2 is SYDVKM in the germline V gene. The CDR3 totals 15 residues. V dropped 4 bases and J dropped 4; count of bases not matched to a gene: 8. In nucleotides, the CDR3 is TGTGCCAGCAGTTCCTCTAGCGGGGAAAGGTACGAGCAGTACTTC. Its translation: CASSSSSGERYEQYF.

This rearrangement joins TRBV11-2 to TRBJ2-5; no clear D gene. V was clipped by 5 bases and J by 7 bases, with 20 bases between them. Germline V gene sequence: CDR1 SGHAT, CDR2 FQNNGV. The CDR3 has 15 residues. The CDR3 sequence is CASSPAVGVLGTQYF. CDR3 DNA: TGTGCCAGCAGCCCGGCGGTAGGAGTTTTGGGGACCCAGTACTTC. Filled out from reference TRBV11-2 and TRBJ2-5, the complete variable domain reads EAGVAQSPRYKIIEKRQSVAFWCNPISGHATLYWYQQILGQGPKLLIQFQNNGVVDDSQLPKDRFSAERLKGVDSTLKIQPAKLEDSAVYLCASSPAVGVLGTQYFGPGTRLLVL.

The chain is built from TRBV7-2 and TRBJ1-5; 8 nucleotides line up with TRBD1. The ends lost 4 bases at V and 5 bases at J; junction bases unmatched: 13. The germline V gene has CDR1 SGHTA and CDR2 FQGNSA. There are 17 residues in the CDR3. The CDR3 loop is CASSSPILTGGDQPQHF. In DNA, the CDR3 is TGTGCCAGCAGCTCTCCCATCCTCACAGGGGGGGATCAGCCCCAGCATTTT.

The chain combines TRBV6-5 with TRBJ1-4; D call uncertain. Germline V CDR1 and CDR2: MNHEY, SVGAGI. This CDR3 comprises 14 residues. Trimming cost V 8 bases and J 5 bases, with 15 bases left between them. The CDR3: CASGSPSENEKLFF. CDR3 DNA sequence: TGTGCCAGCGGGAGCCCCTCGGAGAATGAAAAACTGTTTTTT.

The chain is built from TRBV12-3 or TRBV12-4 and TRBJ2-1; D is ambiguous. This CDR3 has 11 residues. Trimming stripped 7 bases from V and 15 bases from J, with 16 bases between. The chain's CDR3 is CASTKAAMRFF. DNA for the CDR3: TGTGCCAGCACCAAAGCCGCAATGCGGTTCTTC.

The rearrangement uses TRBV7-9 and TRBJ1-3; D is uncertain. Per the germline V gene, CDR1 is SEHNR and CDR2 is FQNEAQ (reference sequence). V lost 5 bases and J lost 4, with 15 bases in between. This CDR3 is 15 amino acids long. The CDR3 region has the DNA TGTGCCAGCAGCCGCGGGTTCAGCGAGGGAAACACCATATATTTT. This translates into CASSRGFSEGNTIYF.

The chain joins TRBV19 to TRBJ2-4; D is unresolved. This CDR3 is built from 16 residues. Trimming shortened V by 9 bases and J by 0 bases, and 18 bases separated the two germline ends. CDR1 and CDR2 (germline): LNHDA, SQIVND (reference sequence). The CDR3 DNA is TGTGCCAGCCAGCATCTTGGAGCTTTAGCCAAAAACATTCAGTACTTC. The encoded protein is CASQHLGALAKNIQYF.

J is TRBJ1-2 and V is TRBV9; 8 positions match TRBD1. Trimming removed 3 bases from V and 6 bases from J; junction bases left unmatched: 7. Germline V lookup: CDR1 SGDLS, CDR2 YYNGEE. The CDR3 has 14 amino acids. CDR3 nucleotide sequence: TGTGCCAGCAGCGGGGGGTCAGGGGGCGATGGCTACACCTTC. Its protein is CASSGGSGGDGYTF.

The genes are TRBV7-9 and TRBJ2-7, with D tentatively TRBD1 (5 bases). The CDR3 is made up of 15 amino acids. V was trimmed by 0 bases and J by 0 bases, leaving 9 bases between them. CDR1 is SEHNR and CDR2 is FQNEAQ in the germline V gene (reference sequence). The CDR3 DNA reads TGTGCCAGCAGCTTAGCGTTGACAGTCTCCTACGAGCAGTACTTC. Its translation is CASSLALTVSYEQYF.

The J gene is TRBJ2-1, the V gene TRBV18, with 7 positions matching TRBD1. CDR3 length equals 17 residues. After removal of 0 bases from V and 5 bases from J, the junction contained 10 bases not matched to a gene. Germline V CDR1 and CDR2: KGHSH, LQKENI. The CDR3 region is CASSPPRRGGQNNEQFF. The CDR3 DNA is TGTGCCAGCTCACCACCGAGAAGAGGGGGCCAAAACAATGAGCAGTTCTTC.

The rearrangement joins TRBV15 to TRBJ1-6, with unresolved D. The CDR3 has 14 amino acids. V was shortened by 0 bases and J by 5 bases, with 5 bases between the two germline ends. CDR1 and CDR2 from the germline V gene are LNHNV and YYDKDF (reference sequence). The CDR3 DNA follows: TGTGCCACCAGCAGAGAGAGGGATAATTCACCCCTCCACTTT. It encodes CATSRERDNSPLHF.

V is TRBV5-1 and J is TRBJ1-5; D might be TRBD1 (5 bases). Looked up from germline, CDR1 is SGHRS and CDR2 is YFSETQ. This CDR3 contains 13 residues. Trimming took 5 bases from V and 1 from J, leaving 7 bases between them. Here the CDR3 reads CASSQGSNQPQHF. The DNA of the CDR3 is TGCGCCAGCAGTCAGGGCAGCAATCAGCCCCAGCATTTT.

V is TRBV6-1 and J is TRBJ1-2; D is ambiguous. V lost 2 bases to trimming and J lost 4 bases, with 5 bases between them. Germline CDR1 is MNHNS and CDR2 is SASEGT. This CDR3 is built from 12 residues. CDR3 coding DNA: TGTGCCAGCAGTGAATCCCGCTATGGCTACACCTTC. It translates to CASSESRYGYTF.